A selection of T cell receptor beta chains follows, all from one sample in a study of blood T cell repertoires in COVID-19. Generated by immunoSEQ multiplex PCR, the TCRdb table keeps only in-frame clones and is missing some. This sample has just over 650,000 clones, with over 80% found just once. Sample: peripheral blood. Receptors originate from a woman aged 18 to 35 with acute or convalescent COVID-19. The CDR3 runs from the conserved cysteine through the conserved F or W. The D gene is left open where the match is weak. A clone size is listed for some rows: how often the clone was seen (once, few, many), or a class if it is expanded.

d_call j_call v_call clone_size cdr3_aa cdr3_nt
- TRBJ1-5 TRBV19 - CACSDKGTNQPQHF TGTGCCTGCTCTGATAAGGGGACTAATCAGCCCCAGCATTTT
- TRBJ2-3 TRBV7-9 once CASFNGGLVDTQYF TGTGCCAGCTTCAATGGGGGCTTAGTAGATACGCAGTATTTT
- TRBJ1-3 TRBV30 - CALGGGHSGNTIYF TGTGCCCTAGGCGGCGGCCACTCTGGAAACACCATATATTTT
TRBD2 TRBJ2-1 TRBV7-3 - CASSLFPSGGSNNEQFF TGTGCCAGCAGCTTATTCCCTAGCGGGGGGTCTAACAATGAGCAGTTCTTC
- TRBJ1-2 TRBV7-9 - CASSFEPNYGYTF TGTGCCAGCAGCTTTGAGCCTAACTATGGCTACACCTTC
TRBD2 TRBJ2-7 TRBV5-1 - CASSLVTSGAYEQYF TGCGCCAGCAGCTTGGTGACTAGCGGGGCTTACGAGCAGTACTTC
TRBD1 TRBJ1-1 TRBV24-1 - CATRTGGLNTEAFF TGTGCCACCCGGACAGGGGGGCTGAACACTGAAGCTTTCTTT
- TRBJ1-4 TRBV6-5 - CASSYSQGRTNEKLFF TGTGCCAGCAGTTACTCGCAGGGGCGGACTAATGAAAAACTGTTTTTT
- TRBJ2-1 TRBV7-2 - CASSLSQQSNNEQFF TGTGCCAGCAGCTTAAGTCAACAGAGTAACAATGAGCAGTTCTTC
TRBD1 TRBJ1-2 TRBV7-2 - CASSSSGTGHNGYTF TGTGCCAGCAGCTCCTCCGGGACAGGACATAATGGCTACACCTTC
- TRBJ2-5 TRBV4-1 - CASSPRGGMGVREIQETQYF TGCGCCAGCAGCCCCCGTGGTGGGATGGGCGTTAGGGAGATTCAAGAGACCCAGTACTTC
- TRBJ1-5 TRBV24-1 - CATSERGLSQHF TGTGCCACCAGTGAACGTGGACTCTCCCAGCATTTT
- TRBJ2-7 TRBV5-1 once CASSLASHYYEQYF TGCGCCAGCAGCTTGGCGAGTCACTACTACGAGCAGTACTTC
- TRBJ1-6 TRBV19 few CASSIGVHNSPLHF TGTGCCAGTAGTATAGGAGTTCATAATTCACCCCTCCACTTT
TRBD1 TRBJ1-2 TRBV7-2 - CASSFGQGAGGYTF TGTGCCAGCAGCTTCGGGCAGGGGGCGGGTGGCTACACCTTC
- TRBJ1-2 TRBV9 - CASSRASYGYTF TGTGCCAGCTCCCGCGCCTCCTATGGCTACACCTTC
- TRBJ2-1 TRBV10-2 - CASSGVSGVGYEQFF TGCGCCAGCAGTGGCGTCTCCGGAGTTGGGTATGAGCAGTTCTTC
- TRBJ1-5 TRBV18 - CASSPGHSSNQPQHF TGTGCCAGCTCACCAGGACACTCGAGCAATCAGCCCCAGCATTTT
- TRBJ1-4 TRBV21-1 - CASSKEDGRRLFF TGTGCCAGCAGCAAGGAAGATGGTAGGAGACTGTTTTTT
TRBD1 TRBJ2-7 TRBV7-3 - CASSSSGTGSYEQYF TGTGCCAGCAGCTCCTCCGGGACAGGTTCCTACGAGCAGTACTTC
- TRBJ1-4 TRBV3-1/TRBV3-2 - CASSPGGGSRNEKLFF TGTGCCAGCAGCCCGGGAGGAGGCTCCCGCAATGAAAAACTGTTTTTT
- TRBJ1-5 TRBV7-9 - CASSLGLNQPQHF TGTGCCAGCAGCTTAGGGCTCAATCAGCCCCAGCATTTT